These 24 T cell receptor beta chains originate from one sample sequenced in a study of Tregs in tolerant kidney transplant recipients. Clones were read by immunoSEQ multiplex PCR, and TCRdb kept only the in-frame ones, dropping some. The sample consists of some 74,000 clones, 91% of them appearing once. This material consisted of Tregs from blood, taken before the transplant. These receptors originate from a human donor who received a combined kidney and bone marrow transplant.

This clone has just one count. The CDR3 bases are TGTGCCAGCAGTCCTCTCCTGAACACCGGGGAGCTGTTTTTT. Encoded protein: CASSPLLNTGELFF. This chain connects TRBV9 to TRBJ2-2; D remains unclear. CDR1 is SGDLS, CDR2 YYNGEE, per germline. V shed 5 bases and J shed 1 base, with 9 bases lying between them. There are 14 residues in the CDR3.

CDR3 residues: CASRPSNPATNEKLFF. The CDR3 bases are TGTGCCAGCAGACCCTCCAACCCAGCAACTAATGAAAAACTGTTTTTT. The chain employs TRBV6-6 and TRBJ1-4, with D unclear. The CDR3 sequence is 16 residues long. Germline loops: CDR1 MNHNY, CDR2 SVGAGI (reference sequence). V lost 6 bases, J lost 0 bases, and 14 bases lay in between.

The rearrangement links TRBV27 to TRBJ1-4, with 7 bases fitting TRBD1. The CDR3 is 17 amino acids. CDR1 MNHEY and CDR2 SMNVEV come from the germline V gene (reference sequence). Losses at the gene ends were 6 bases for V and 0 bases for J; bases not matched to a gene: 10. The CDR3 nucleotides are TGTGCCAGCAGGGGAACGACAGGGCTTGCAACTAATGAAAAACTGTTTTTT. Translating it yields CASRGTTGLATNEKLFF.

The V and J genes are TRBV6-5 and TRBJ2-3; maybe TRBD2 (6 bases). This CDR3 is 14 amino acids long. V shed 5 bases and J shed 2 bases, with 11 bases lying between them. Germline CDR1 reads MNHEY; CDR2 reads SVGAGI. CDR3 nucleotides: TGTGCCAGCAGTGCCAGGGAGGCCACAGATACGCAGTATTTT. Encoded protein: CASSAREATDTQYF.

The V and J genes are TRBV7-9 and TRBJ1-4; D ambiguous. V lost 8 bases, J lost 0 bases, and 13 bases lay in between. Germline CDR1 reads SEHNR; CDR2 reads FQNEAQ (reference sequence). This CDR3 comprises 15 residues. The CDR3 reads CASGRGGSTNEKLFF. DNA of the CDR3: TGTGCCAGCGGCCGAGGAGGGTCAACTAATGAAAAACTGTTTTTT.

This CDR3 reads CASLPRTGGFGELFF. The CDR3 region has the DNA TGTGCCAGTCTCCCCAGGACAGGGGGCTTCGGGGAGCTGTTTTTT. The rearrangement joins TRBV19 to TRBJ2-2; 11 bases fit TRBD1. Trimming removed 8 bases from V and 7 bases from J; junction bases left unmatched: 9. The CDR3 sequence is 15 residues long. Germline CDR1 LNHDA, CDR2 SQIVND (reference sequence).

V gene TRBV29-1 combines with J gene TRBJ2-5; D is unclear. V was trimmed by 4 bases and J by 5 bases, leaving 8 bases between them. The CDR3 consists of 11 residues. Germline V gives CDR1 SQVTM, CDR2 ANQGSEA. CDR3 sequence: CSVVGLETQYF. CDR3 coding DNA: TGCAGCGTTGTAGGCCTGGAGACCCAGTACTTC.

DNA of the CDR3: TGTGCCAGCAGTTTGTTGGACAGGGGGCTGGTAGCTTTCTTT. Translating it yields CASSLLDRGLVAFF. This chain uses TRBV28 with TRBJ1-1, with 11 positions matching TRBD1. Trimming took 3 bases from V and 10 from J; bases not matched to a gene: 7. Germline V gene lookup returns CDR1 MDHEN and CDR2 SYDVKM. The CDR3 is 14 amino acids.

This clone was observed a handful of times. The CDR3 DNA reads as TGTGCCAGCAGTTACGGGGGGACAGGGAATGAAAAACTGTTTTTT. It yields the protein CASSYGGTGNEKLFF. V gene TRBV6-5 combines with J gene TRBJ1-4; 9 bases are a match to TRBD1. The CDR3 has 15 amino acids. Germline V gene sequence: CDR1 MNHEY, CDR2 SVGAGI. Trimming cost V 2 bases and J 5 bases; bases outside gene matches: 3.

The genes are TRBV28 and TRBJ1-2; tentative D call: TRBD1 (6 bases). CDR1 and CDR2 from the germline V gene are MDHEN and SYDVKM. V lost 4 bases and J lost 7, with 16 bases in between. The CDR3 totals 14 residues. CDR3 amino acids: CASSSTGRQGGYTF. As DNA, the CDR3 is TGTGCCAGCAGTTCAACAGGGCGTCAGGGTGGCTACACCTTC.

The J gene is TRBJ2-7, the V gene TRBV27; D remains ambiguous. The CDR3 is 11 residues long. CDR1 MNHEY and CDR2 SMNVEV come from the germline V gene (reference sequence). With 2 bases removed from V and 2 bases from J, the gap between germline ends came to 1 base. The CDR3: CASSLAYEQYF. In DNA, the CDR3 is TGTGCCAGCAGTTTAGCCTACGAGCAGTACTTC.

This rearrangement joins TRBV9 to TRBJ2-7; TRBD2 matches 9 bases. Germline-derived CDR1 and CDR2 are SGDLS and YYNGEE. The CDR3 loop spans 15 amino acids. V gave up 0 bases and J gave up 3 bases; unmatched junction bases: 4. CDR3 bases: TGTGCCAGCAGCGTAGGGGGACTAGCCCTCTACGAGCAGTACTTC. Translation gives CASSVGGLALYEQYF. Full variable domain (remainder filled in from reference TRBV9 and TRBJ2-7): DSGVTQTPKHLITATGQRVTLRCSPRSGDLSVYWYQQSLDQGLQFLIQYYNGEERAKGNILERFSAQQFPDLHSELNLSSLELGDSALYFCASSVGGLALYEQYFGPGTRLTVT.

The gene calls are TRBV7-3 and TRBJ2-2; 8 positions agree with TRBD1. The CDR3 has 16 residues. V lost 1 base to trimming and J lost 1 base; unmatched junction nucleotides: 2. In germline, CDR1 is SGHTA, CDR2 FQGTGA. The CDR3 here is CASSLRGTGNTGELFF. CDR3 sequence (DNA): TGTGCCAGCAGCTTAAGGGGGACAGGGAACACCGGGGAGCTGTTTTTT.

The chain combines TRBV19 with TRBJ1-5; D is unresolved. CDR1 LNHDA and CDR2 SQIVND come from the germline V gene (reference sequence). The CDR3 covers 14 residues. The germline V and J ends were trimmed by 3 bases and 5 bases, with 11 bases remaining between them. CDR3 nucleotides: TGTGCCAGTAGTATTAGACCCCGGGATCAGCCCCAGCATTTT. This codes for CASSIRPRDQPQHF.

The chain combines TRBV5-1 with TRBJ2-3, with D hard to call. The ends were cut back, 0 bases at V and 0 bases at J, with 8 bases in the middle. The CDR3 runs 15 residues. Germline V gene lookup returns CDR1 SGHRS and CDR2 YFSETQ. CDR3 nucleotides: TGCGCCAGCAGCTTGGCCCCGGAGAGCACAGATACGCAGTATTTT. Translating it yields CASSLAPESTDTQYF.

The chain carries TRBV27 and TRBJ1-1, with 7 bases fitting TRBD1. The CDR3 totals 16 residues. CDR1 is MNHEY, CDR2 SMNVEV, per germline (reference sequence). The J segment lost 4 bases and the V segment lost 5 bases, leaving 13 bases of the junction unmatched. The CDR3 nucleotides read TGTGCCAGCAGTCCCCAGGGGGGCTTAATGGGCACTGAAGCTTTCTTT. This encodes CASSPQGGLMGTEAFF.

This chain uses TRBV5-1 with TRBJ1-1; 8 bases line up with TRBD1. The CDR3 consists of 15 residues. V gave up 4 bases and J gave up 0 bases; unmatched junction bases: 5. The germline V gene encodes CDR1 SGHRS and CDR2 YFSETQ. The CDR3 is CASSGDRGMNTEAFF. DNA of the CDR3: TGCGCCAGCAGCGGCGACAGGGGCATGAACACTGAAGCTTTCTTT.

This clone was detected a few times. At one boundary the junction diverges from the germline segment, which might be a read error. Distinct nucleotide sequences in the sample also encode this CDR3. The gene calls are TRBV27 and TRBJ2-6; the D gene is possibly TRBD1 (5 bases). The germline V gene encodes CDR1 MNHEY and CDR2 SMNVEV (reference sequence). The CDR3 length is 16 residues. CDR3 sequence: CASSDRQSSGANVLTF. The CDR3 coding sequence is TGTGCCAGCAGTGACCGACAGAGCTCTGGGGCCAACGTCTTGACTTTC.

The chain carries TRBV28 and TRBJ2-1, with D uncertain. Germline V gene data show CDR1 as MDHEN and CDR2 as SYDVKM. Deletions cut 2 bases from V and 0 bases from J, with 20 bases between. The CDR3 loop spans 19 amino acids. The DNA for the CDR3 is TGTGCCAGCAGTTTAGGGCGGATATTCATCTTGGGCTCCTACAATGAGCAGTTCTTC. It translates to CASSLGRIFILGSYNEQFF.

The chain carries TRBV5-1 and TRBJ2-3, with unresolved D. Trimming removed 0 bases from V and 2 bases from J, with 10 bases in between. The CDR3 extends over 15 amino acids. Germline CDR1 is SGHRS and CDR2 is YFSETQ. CDR3 sequence (DNA): TGCGCCAGCAGCTTGGCAAGGGATATCACAGATACGCAGTATTTT. Translated, it gives CASSLARDITDTQYF.

On this clone: At one of its ends the junction is not consistent with the germline gene, which may arise from a read error. This sequence joins TRBV2 and TRBJ2-7; possible D gene TRBD1, 5 bases. Germline CDR1 is SNHLY and CDR2 is FYNNEI. CDR3 size: 13 residues. In DNA, the CDR3 is TGTGCCAGCAGTGAAGCCCAACGGACACCCCTGGGCTTC. Translation: CASSEAQRTPLGF.

The chain has TRBV28 and TRBJ1-6; TRBD1 aligns across 8 bases. Germline V gene sequence: CDR1 MDHEN, CDR2 SYDVKM. This CDR3 has 15 amino acids. Trimming took 3 bases from V and 7 from J; bases not matched to a gene: 5. The CDR3 reads CASSFADRVNSPLHF. In nucleotides, the CDR3 is TGTGCCAGCAGTTTCGCGGACAGGGTCAATTCACCCCTCCACTTT.

The chain joins TRBV10-2 to TRBJ2-7, with D maybe TRBD2 (6 bases). The CDR3 is made up of 17 amino acids. Germline values: CDR1 WSHSY, CDR2 SAAADI. V was shortened by 8 bases and J by 3 bases, with 26 bases between the two germline ends. CDR3 sequence (DNA): TGCGCCAGCCTCGACAGCCTCGGTGGCGGGACTGTCTACGAGCAGTACTTC. This encodes CASLDSLGGGTVYEQYF.

The rearrangement links TRBV2 to TRBJ2-2, with D unclear. Germline-derived CDR1 and CDR2 are SNHLY and FYNNEI. This CDR3 comprises 15 residues. With 5 bases removed from V and 0 bases from J, the gap between germline ends came to 10 bases. The CDR3 region is CASSQRRANTGELFF. The CDR3, as DNA: TGTGCCAGCAGTCAGAGGAGAGCGAACACCGGGGAGCTGTTTTTT. Looking up the rest from reference TRBV2 and TRBJ2-2 gives the full variable domain: EPEVTQTPSHQVTQMGQEVILRCVPISNHLYFYWYRQILGQKVEFLVSFYNNEISEKSEIFDDQFSVERPDGSNFTLKIRSTKLEDSAMYFCASSQRRANTGELFFGEGSRLTVL.